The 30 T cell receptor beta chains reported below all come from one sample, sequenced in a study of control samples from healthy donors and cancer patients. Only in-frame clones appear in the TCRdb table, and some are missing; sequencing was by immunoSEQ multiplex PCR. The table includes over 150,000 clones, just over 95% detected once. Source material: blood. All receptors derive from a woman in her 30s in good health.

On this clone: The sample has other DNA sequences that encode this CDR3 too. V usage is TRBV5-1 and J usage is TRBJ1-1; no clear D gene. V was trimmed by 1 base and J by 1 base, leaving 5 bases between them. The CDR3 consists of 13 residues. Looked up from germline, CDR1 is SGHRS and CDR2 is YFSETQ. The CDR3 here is CASSLSKNTEAFF. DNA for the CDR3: TGCGCCAGCAGCTTGTCCAAGAACACTGAAGCTTTCTTT.

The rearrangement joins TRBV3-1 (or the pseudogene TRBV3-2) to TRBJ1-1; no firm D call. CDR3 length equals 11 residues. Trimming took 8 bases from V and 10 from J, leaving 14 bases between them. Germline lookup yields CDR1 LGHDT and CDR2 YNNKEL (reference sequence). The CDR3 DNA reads TGTGCCAGCGAGTTGGCAGGCGTAGCTTTCTTT. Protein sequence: CASELAGVAFF.

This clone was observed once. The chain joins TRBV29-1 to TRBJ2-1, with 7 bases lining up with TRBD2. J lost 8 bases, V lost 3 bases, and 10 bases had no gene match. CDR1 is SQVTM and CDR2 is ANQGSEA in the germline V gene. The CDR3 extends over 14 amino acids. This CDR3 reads CSVDPGGRSYEQFF. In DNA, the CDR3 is TGCAGCGTTGATCCTGGCGGGAGAAGCTATGAGCAGTTCTTC.

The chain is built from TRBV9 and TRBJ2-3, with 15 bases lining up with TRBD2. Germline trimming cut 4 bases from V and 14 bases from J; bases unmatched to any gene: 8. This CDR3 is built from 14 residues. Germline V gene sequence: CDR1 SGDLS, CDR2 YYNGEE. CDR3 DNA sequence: TGTGCCAGCAGCCCCGGACTAGCGGGGGGGGAGTGGTATTTT. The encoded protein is CASSPGLAGGEWYF.

The DNA of the CDR3 is TGTGCCAGCAGTTTATCGGGACTAGGGCAAGATACGCAGTATTTT. Translation: CASSLSGLGQDTQYF. The V gene is TRBV27, the J gene TRBJ2-3; 8 bases are shared with TRBD2. The CDR3 sequence is 15 residues long. V lost 0 bases and J lost 5; bases outside the gene matches: 4. Germline V gene lookup returns CDR1 MNHEY and CDR2 SMNVEV (reference sequence).

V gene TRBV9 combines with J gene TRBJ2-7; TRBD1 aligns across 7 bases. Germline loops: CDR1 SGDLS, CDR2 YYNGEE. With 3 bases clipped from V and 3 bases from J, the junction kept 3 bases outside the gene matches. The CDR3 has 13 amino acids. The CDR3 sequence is CASSGRDSYEQYF. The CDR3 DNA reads TGTGCCAGCAGCGGCCGGGACAGCTACGAGCAGTACTTC. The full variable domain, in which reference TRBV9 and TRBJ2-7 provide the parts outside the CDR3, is DSGVTQTPKHLITATGQRVTLRCSPRSGDLSVYWYQQSLDQGLQFLIQYYNGEERAKGNILERFSAQQFPDLHSELNLSSLELGDSALYFCASSGRDSYEQYFGPGTRLTVT.

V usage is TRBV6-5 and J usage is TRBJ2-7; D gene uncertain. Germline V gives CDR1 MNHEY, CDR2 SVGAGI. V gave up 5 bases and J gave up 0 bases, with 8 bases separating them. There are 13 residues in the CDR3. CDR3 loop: CASSPVYSYEQYF. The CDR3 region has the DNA TGTGCCAGCAGTCCAGTTTACTCCTACGAGCAGTACTTC.

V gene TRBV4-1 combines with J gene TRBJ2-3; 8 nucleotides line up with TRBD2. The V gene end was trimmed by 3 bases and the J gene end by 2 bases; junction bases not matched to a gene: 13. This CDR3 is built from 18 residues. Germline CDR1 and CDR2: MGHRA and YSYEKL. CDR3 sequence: CASSHPKHSGVSTDTQYF. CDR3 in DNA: TGCGCCAGCAGCCATCCCAAACATAGCGGGGTTTCCACAGATACGCAGTATTTT.

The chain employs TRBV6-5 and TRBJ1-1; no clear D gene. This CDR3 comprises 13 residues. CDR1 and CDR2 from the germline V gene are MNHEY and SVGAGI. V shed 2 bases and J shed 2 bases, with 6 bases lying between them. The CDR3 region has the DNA TGTGCCAGCAGTTACGGGATCAACACTGAAGCTTTCTTT. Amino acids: CASSYGINTEAFF.

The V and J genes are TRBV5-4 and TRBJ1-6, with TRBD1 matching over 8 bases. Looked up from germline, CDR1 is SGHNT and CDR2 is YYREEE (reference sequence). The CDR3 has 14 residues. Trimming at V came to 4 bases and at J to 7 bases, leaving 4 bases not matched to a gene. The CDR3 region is CASSLDRGNSPLHF. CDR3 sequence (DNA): TGTGCCAGCAGCCTAGACAGGGGAAATTCACCCCTCCACTTT.

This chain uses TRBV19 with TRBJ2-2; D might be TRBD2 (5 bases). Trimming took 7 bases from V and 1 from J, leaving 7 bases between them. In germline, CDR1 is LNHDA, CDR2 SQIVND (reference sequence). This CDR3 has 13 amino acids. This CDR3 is CASTGGNTGELFF. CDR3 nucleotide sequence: TGTGCCAGTACCGGAGGGAACACCGGGGAGCTGTTTTTT.

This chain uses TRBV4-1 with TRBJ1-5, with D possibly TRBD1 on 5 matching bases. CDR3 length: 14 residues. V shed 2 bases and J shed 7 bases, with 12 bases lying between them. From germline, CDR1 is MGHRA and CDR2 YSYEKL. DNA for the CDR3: TGCGCCAGCAGCCAAATCGGGGGATTGCAGCCCCAGCATTTT. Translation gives CASSQIGGLQPQHF.

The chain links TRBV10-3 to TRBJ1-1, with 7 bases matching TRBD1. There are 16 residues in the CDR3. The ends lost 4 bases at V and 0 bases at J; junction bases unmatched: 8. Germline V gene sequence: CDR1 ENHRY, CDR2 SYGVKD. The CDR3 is CAISAGGVRMNTEAFF. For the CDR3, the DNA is TGTGCCATCAGTGCAGGGGGAGTGCGCATGAACACTGAAGCTTTCTTT.

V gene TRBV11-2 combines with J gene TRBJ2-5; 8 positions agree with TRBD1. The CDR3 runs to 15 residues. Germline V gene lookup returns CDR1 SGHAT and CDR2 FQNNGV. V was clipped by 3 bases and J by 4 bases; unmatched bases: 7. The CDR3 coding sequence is TGTGCCAGCAGCTTCGAAAGGACAGGGAGAGAGACCCAGTACTTC. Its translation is CASSFERTGRETQYF. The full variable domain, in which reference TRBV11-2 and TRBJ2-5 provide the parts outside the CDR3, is EAGVAQSPRYKIIEKRQSVAFWCNPISGHATLYWYQQILGQGPKLLIQFQNNGVVDDSQLPKDRFSAERLKGVDSTLKIQPAKLEDSAVYLCASSFERTGRETQYFGPGTRLLVL.

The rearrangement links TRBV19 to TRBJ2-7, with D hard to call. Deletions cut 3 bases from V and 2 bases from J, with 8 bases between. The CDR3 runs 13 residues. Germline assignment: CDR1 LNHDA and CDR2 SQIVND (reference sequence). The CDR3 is CASSISIPYEQYF. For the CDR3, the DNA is TGTGCCAGTAGTATTTCTATTCCCTACGAGCAGTACTTC.

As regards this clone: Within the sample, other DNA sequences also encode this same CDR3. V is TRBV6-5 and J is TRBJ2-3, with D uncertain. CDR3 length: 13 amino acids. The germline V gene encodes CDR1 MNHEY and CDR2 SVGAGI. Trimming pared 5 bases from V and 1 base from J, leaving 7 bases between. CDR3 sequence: CASSRPGTDTQYF. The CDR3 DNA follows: TGTGCCAGCAGTCGGCCGGGCACAGATACGCAGTATTTT.

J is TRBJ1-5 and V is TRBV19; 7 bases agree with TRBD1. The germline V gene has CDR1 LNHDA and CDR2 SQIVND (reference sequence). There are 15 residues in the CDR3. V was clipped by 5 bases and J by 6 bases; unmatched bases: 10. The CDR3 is CASSPRTDRVQPQHF. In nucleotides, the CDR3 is TGTGCCAGTAGTCCCAGGACCGACAGGGTTCAGCCCCAGCATTTT. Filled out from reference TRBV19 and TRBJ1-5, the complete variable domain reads DGGITQSPKYLFRKEGQNVTLSCEQNLNHDAMYWYRQDPGQGLRLIYYSQIVNDFQKGDIAEGYSVSREKKESFPLTVTSAQKNPTAFYLCASSPRTDRVQPQHFGDGTRLSIL.

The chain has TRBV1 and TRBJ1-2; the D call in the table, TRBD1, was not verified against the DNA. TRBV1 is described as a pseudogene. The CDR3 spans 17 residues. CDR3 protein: CTSSQEGTGTGGLQYTF. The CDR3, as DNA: TGCACCAGCAGCCAAGAGGGGACCGGGACAGGGGGCCTCCAATACACCTTC.

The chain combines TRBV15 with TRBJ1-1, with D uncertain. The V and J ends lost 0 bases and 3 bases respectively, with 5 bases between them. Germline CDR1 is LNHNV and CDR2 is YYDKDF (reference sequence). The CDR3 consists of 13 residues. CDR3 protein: CATSRESYTEAFF. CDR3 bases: TGTGCCACCAGCAGAGAAAGTTACACTGAAGCTTTCTTT.

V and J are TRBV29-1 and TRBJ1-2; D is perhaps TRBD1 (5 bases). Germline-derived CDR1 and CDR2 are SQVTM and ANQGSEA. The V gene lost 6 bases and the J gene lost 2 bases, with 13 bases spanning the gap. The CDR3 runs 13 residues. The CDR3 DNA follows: TGCAGCGTAGCAGGGAGGTACAACTATGGCTACACCTTC. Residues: CSVAGRYNYGYTF.

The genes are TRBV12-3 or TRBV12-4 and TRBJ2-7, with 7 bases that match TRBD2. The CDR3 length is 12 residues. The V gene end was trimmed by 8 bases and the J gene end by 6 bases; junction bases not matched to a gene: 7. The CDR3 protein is CASVGEGLEQYF. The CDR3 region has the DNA TGTGCCAGCGTTGGGGAGGGTCTCGAGCAGTACTTC.

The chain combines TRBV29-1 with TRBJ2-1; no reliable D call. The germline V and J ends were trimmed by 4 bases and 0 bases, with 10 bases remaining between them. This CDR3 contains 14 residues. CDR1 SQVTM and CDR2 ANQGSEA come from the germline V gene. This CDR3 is CSVASPSSYNEQFF. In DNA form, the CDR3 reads TGCAGCGTTGCGTCGCCCAGCTCCTACAATGAGCAGTTCTTC.

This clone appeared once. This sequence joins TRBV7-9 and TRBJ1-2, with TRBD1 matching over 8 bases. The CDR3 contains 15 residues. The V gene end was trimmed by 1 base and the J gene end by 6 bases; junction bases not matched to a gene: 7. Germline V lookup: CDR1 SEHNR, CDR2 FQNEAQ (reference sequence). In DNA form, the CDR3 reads TGTGCCAGCAGCTTAGGTTCAGGGGGCTCGGATGGCTACACCTTC. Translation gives CASSLGSGGSDGYTF.

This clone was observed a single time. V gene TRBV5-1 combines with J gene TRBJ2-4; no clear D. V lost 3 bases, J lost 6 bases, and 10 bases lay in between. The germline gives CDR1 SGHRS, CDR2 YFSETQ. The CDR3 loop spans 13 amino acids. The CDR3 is CASSYGQRNIQYF. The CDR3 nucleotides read TGCGCCAGCAGCTATGGGCAGAGAAACATTCAGTACTTC. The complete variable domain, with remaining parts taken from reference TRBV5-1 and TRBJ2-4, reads KAGVTQTPRYLIKTRGQQVTLSCSPISGHRSVSWYQQTPGQGLQFLFEYFSETQRNKGNFPGRFSGRQFSNSRSEMNVSTLELGDSALYLCASSYGQRNIQYFGAGTRLSVL.

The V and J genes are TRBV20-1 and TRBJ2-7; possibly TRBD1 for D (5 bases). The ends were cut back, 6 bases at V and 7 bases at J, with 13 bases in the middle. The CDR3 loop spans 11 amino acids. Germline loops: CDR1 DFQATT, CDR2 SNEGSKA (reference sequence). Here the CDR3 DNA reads TGCAGTGCCCCGGACAAAGGGGAGCAGTACTTC. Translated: CSAPDKGEQYF.

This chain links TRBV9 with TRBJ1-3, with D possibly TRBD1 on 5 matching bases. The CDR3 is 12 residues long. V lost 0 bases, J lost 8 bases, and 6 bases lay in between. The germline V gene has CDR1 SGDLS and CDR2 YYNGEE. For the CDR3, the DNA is TGTGCCAGCAGCGTAGCGGGGGACACCATATATTTT. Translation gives CASSVAGDTIYF.

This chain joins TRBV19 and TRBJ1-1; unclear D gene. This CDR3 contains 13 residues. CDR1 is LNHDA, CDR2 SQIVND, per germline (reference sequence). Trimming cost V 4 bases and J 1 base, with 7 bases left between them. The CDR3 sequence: CASSSQANTEAFF. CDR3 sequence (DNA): TGTGCCAGTAGTAGTCAGGCGAACACTGAAGCTTTCTTT.

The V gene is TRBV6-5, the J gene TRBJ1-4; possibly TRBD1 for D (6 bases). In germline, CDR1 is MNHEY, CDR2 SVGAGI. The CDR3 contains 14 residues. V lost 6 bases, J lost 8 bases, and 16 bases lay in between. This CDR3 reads CASRDSGAGEKLFF. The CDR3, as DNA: TGTGCCAGCAGGGACTCAGGGGCTGGGGAAAAACTGTTTTTT.

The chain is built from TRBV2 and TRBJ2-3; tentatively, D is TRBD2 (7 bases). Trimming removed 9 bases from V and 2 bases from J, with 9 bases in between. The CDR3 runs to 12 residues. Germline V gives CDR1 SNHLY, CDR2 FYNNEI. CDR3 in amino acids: CARGGATDTQYF. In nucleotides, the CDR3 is TGTGCCAGGGGGGGGGCCACAGATACGCAGTATTTT.

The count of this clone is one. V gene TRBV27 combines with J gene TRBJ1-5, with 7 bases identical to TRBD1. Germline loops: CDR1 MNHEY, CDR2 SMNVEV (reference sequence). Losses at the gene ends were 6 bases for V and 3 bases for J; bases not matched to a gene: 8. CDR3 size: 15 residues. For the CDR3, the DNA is TGTGCCAGCAGATCTTTACAGGGGCTCAATCAGCCCCAGCATTTT. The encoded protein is CASRSLQGLNQPQHF.